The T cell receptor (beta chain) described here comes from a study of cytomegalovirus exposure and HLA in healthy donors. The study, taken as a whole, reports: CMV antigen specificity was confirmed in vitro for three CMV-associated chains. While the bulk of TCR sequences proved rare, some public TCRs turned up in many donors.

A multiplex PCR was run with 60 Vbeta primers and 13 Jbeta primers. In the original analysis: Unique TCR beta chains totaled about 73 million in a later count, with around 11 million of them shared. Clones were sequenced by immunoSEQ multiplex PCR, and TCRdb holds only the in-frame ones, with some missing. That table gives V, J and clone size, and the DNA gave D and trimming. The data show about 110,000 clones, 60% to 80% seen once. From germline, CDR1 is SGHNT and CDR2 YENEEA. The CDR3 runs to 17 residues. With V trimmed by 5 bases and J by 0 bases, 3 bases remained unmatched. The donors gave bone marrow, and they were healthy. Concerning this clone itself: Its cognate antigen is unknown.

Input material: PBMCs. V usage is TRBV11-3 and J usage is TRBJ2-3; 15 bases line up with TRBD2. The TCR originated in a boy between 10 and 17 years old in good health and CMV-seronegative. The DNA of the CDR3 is TGTGCCAGCAGCCCCGGGACTAGCGGGGGGAGCACAGATACGCAGTATTTT. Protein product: CASSPGTSGGSTDTQYF.